This T cell receptor beta chain was sequenced for a study of long-term antiretroviral therapy in people with HIV. CDR1 SGDLS and CDR2 YYNGEE come from the germline V gene. This CDR3 contains 14 residues. V was shortened by 4 bases and J by 2 bases, with 10 bases between the two germline ends. Survey level was the resolution at which the v3.0 immunoSEQ assay ran. This table comes from immunoSEQ multiplex PCR, and its TCRdb copy is limited to in-frame clones, with some not included. The sample contains some 31,000 clones, around 92% of which appear only once. This clone was counted a single time. This sequence originates from a man aged 50 to 60 with HIV. V and J are TRBV9 and TRBJ1-5; D not resolved. The starting material was unsorted PBMCs, obtained 7.3 to 7.5 years after starting antiretroviral therapy. This CDR3 is CASSPGVGNQPQHF. The CDR3 nucleotides are TGTGCCAGCAGCCCGGGAGTCGGCAATCAGCCCCAGCATTTT.